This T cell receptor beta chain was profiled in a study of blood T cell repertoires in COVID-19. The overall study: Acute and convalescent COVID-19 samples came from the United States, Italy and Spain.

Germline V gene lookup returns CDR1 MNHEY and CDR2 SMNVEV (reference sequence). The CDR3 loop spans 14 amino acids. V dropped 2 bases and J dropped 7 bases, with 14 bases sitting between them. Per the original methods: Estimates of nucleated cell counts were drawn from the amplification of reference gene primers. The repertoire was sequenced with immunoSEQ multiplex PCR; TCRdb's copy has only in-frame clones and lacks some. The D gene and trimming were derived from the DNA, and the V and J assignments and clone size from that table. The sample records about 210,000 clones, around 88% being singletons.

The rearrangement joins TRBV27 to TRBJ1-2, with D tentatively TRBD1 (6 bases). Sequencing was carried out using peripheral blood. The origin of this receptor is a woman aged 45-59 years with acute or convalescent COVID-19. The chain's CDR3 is CASSLGQRTGGYTF. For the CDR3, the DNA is TGTGCCAGCAGTTTAGGACAGAGGACTGGTGGCTACACCTTC.